These 26 T cell receptor beta chains were sequenced from one sample in a study of blood T cell repertoires in COVID-19. Sequencing was performed with immunoSEQ multiplex PCR; in TCRdb, only in-frame clones are kept and a portion is missing. The repertoire includes roughly 200,000 clones, 80% to 90% of them detected once, and 3% to 3.5% sits in the top ten. What was sequenced was PBMCs or T cells enriched from blood (not recorded which). Every receptor here comes from a woman in her fifties or sixties in a cohort exposed to, infected with or recovered from COVID-19 (not recorded which).

The J gene is TRBJ1-5, the V gene TRBV19; D might be TRBD1 (6 bases). The germline CDR1 and CDR2 sequences are LNHDA and SQIVND (reference sequence). The V end lost 3 bases, the J end lost 7 bases, and 13 bases lay between the germline ends. CDR3 length: 14 residues. Here the CDR3 reads CASSMGTSYQPQHF. The CDR3 nucleotides are TGTGCCAGTAGTATGGGGACAAGCTACCAGCCCCAGCATTTT.

The V gene is TRBV7-2, the J gene TRBJ2-1; weak D call: TRBD1 (6 bases). V was pared by 5 bases and J by 0 bases, with 8 bases between. Germline V CDR1 and CDR2: SGHTA, FQGNSA. The length of the CDR3 is 14 residues. Here the CDR3 reads CASSQGFSYNEQFF. The CDR3 DNA is TGTGCCAGCAGCCAGGGGTTCTCCTACAATGAGCAGTTCTTC.

The chain uses TRBV7-8 and TRBJ1-4; D is unclear. The CDR3 consists of 13 residues. Germline V CDR1 and CDR2: SGHVS, FQNEAQ. V gave up 1 base and J gave up 8 bases, with 8 bases separating them. CDR3 DNA sequence: TGTGCCAGCAGCTTAGTCAGCGGGGAAAAACTGTTTTTT. It is translated as CASSLVSGEKLFF.

This clone turned up a few times. The rearrangement joins TRBV6-7 to TRBJ2-1; TRBD2 is a possible D gene (5 bases). TRBV6-7 is placed among ORFs of uncertain function. This CDR3 region has 12 residues. V was cut by 7 bases and J by 6 bases, with 10 bases left in between. The CDR3, as DNA: TGTGCCAGCACCAGCGGTCTCAATGAGCAGTTCTTC. Translation gives CASTSGLNEQFF.

A single count supports this clone. The V and J genes are TRBV19 and TRBJ2-2; 10 bases map to TRBD1. This CDR3 spans 16 amino acids. The germline gives CDR1 LNHDA, CDR2 SQIVND (reference sequence). Trimming removed 4 bases from V and 5 bases from J; junction bases left unmatched: 7. The CDR3 loop is CASSRQGARKTGELFF. In nucleotides, the CDR3 is TGTGCCAGTAGTAGACAGGGGGCGAGAAAGACCGGGGAGCTGTTTTTT.

This clone came up a few times. The V and J genes are TRBV18 and TRBJ2-1, with 10 bases aligning to TRBD2. V shed 3 bases and J 8 bases; nucleotides not matched to a gene: 7. The CDR3 has 15 residues. Germline V gene data show CDR1 as KGHSH and CDR2 as LQKENI. CDR3 amino acids: CASSPLSGGADEQFF. The DNA of the CDR3 is TGTGCCAGCTCACCGCTAAGCGGGGGGGCAGATGAGCAGTTCTTC.

As DNA, the CDR3 is TGTGCCAGCAGCCAATGGGGCAACGGGCAGTACTTC. This translates into CASSQWGNGQYF. The chain uses TRBV16 and TRBJ2-7, with TRBD1 as a possible D gene (5 bases). V shed 1 base and J shed 9 bases, with 10 bases lying between them. The CDR3 is 12 residues long. Germline CDR1 is KGHSY and CDR2 is FQNENV.

This sequence joins TRBV30 and TRBJ2-7; 7 bases match TRBD1. Germline CDR1 GTSNPN, CDR2 SVGIG (reference sequence). After removal of 5 bases from V and 1 base from J, the junction contained 17 bases not matched to a gene. The CDR3 sequence is 17 residues long. As DNA, the CDR3 is TGTGCCTGGGTAGACAGGGTAGGAATCCTTTCTTCCTACGAGCAGTACTTC. It translates to CAWVDRVGILSSYEQYF.

V and J are TRBV20-1 and TRBJ2-7; 9 bases line up with TRBD2. Germline assignment: CDR1 DFQATT and CDR2 SNEGSKA (reference sequence). The V segment lost 3 bases and the J segment 1 base; nucleotides outside the gene matches: 10. This CDR3 has 16 residues. CDR3 loop: CSASPFTSGGSYEQYF. Here the CDR3 DNA reads TGCAGTGCTAGTCCGTTCACCAGCGGGGGGTCCTACGAGCAGTACTTC.

The CDR3 here is CASSLGGSRHQPQHF. In DNA, the CDR3 is TGTGCCAGCAGCTTGGGAGGCAGCCGACATCAGCCCCAGCATTTT. The J gene is TRBJ1-5, the V gene TRBV5-6; unclear D gene. The V end was cut by 0 bases, the J end by 5 bases, with 12 bases between. Germline assignment: CDR1 SGHDT and CDR2 YYEEEE. The CDR3 is 15 amino acids. Filled out from reference TRBV5-6 and TRBJ1-5, the complete variable domain reads DAGVTQSPTHLIKTRGQQVTLRCSPKSGHDTVSWYQQALGQGPQFIFQYYEEEERQRGNFPDRFSGHQFPNYSSELNVNALLLGDSALYLCASSLGGSRHQPQHFGDGTRLSIL.

The chain links TRBV5-5 to TRBJ2-3, with 7 bases aligning to TRBD1. With V trimmed by 4 bases and J by 6 bases, 11 bases remained unmatched. CDR3 length equals 15 residues. Germline V gene data show CDR1 as SGHKS and CDR2 as YYEKEE (reference sequence). As DNA, the CDR3 is TGTGCCAGCAGCGCGATACAGGGGATTGTGGATACGCAGTATTTT. It encodes CASSAIQGIVDTQYF.

The rearrangement uses TRBV5-4 and TRBJ1-1; 8 bases match TRBD1. Trimming took 0 bases from V and 6 from J; bases not matched to a gene: 1. This CDR3 is 13 amino acids long. The germline V gene has CDR1 SGHNT and CDR2 YYREEE (reference sequence). The CDR3 spells CASSLAQGAEAFF. As DNA, the CDR3 is TGTGCCAGCAGCTTGGCACAGGGGGCTGAAGCTTTCTTT.

The chain uses TRBV7-9 and TRBJ2-2; 7 nucleotides agree with TRBD1. CDR3 length equals 17 residues. CDR1 and CDR2 from the germline V gene are SEHNR and FQNEAQ (reference sequence). Germline trimming cut 2 bases from V and 3 bases from J; bases unmatched to any gene: 9. Here the CDR3 reads CASSLYDRDTYTGELFF. The CDR3 DNA reads TGTGCCAGCAGCTTATACGACAGGGATACGTACACCGGGGAGCTGTTTTTT.

The chain links TRBV18 to TRBJ1-5; 7 positions agree with TRBD1. Germline V lookup: CDR1 KGHSH, CDR2 LQKENI. V was clipped by 5 bases and J by 8 bases; unmatched bases: 6. The length of the CDR3 is 13 residues. The CDR3 spells CASSSTGLEPQHF. The CDR3 region has the DNA TGTGCCAGCTCATCGACAGGGTTAGAGCCCCAGCATTTT.

A note on this clone: This likely comes from a read error, as the CDR3 has no conserved phenylalanine or tryptophan at its end. It is unclear where the CDR3 begins or ends on the DNA, so no DNA is shown, and the CDR3 is as TCRdb lists it. The rearrangement links TRBV18 to TRBJ1-2. Per germline, CDR1 KGHSH and CDR2 LQKENI. The CDR3 is 12 amino acids long, termini counted. CDR3 region: CASSPSEGPPVI.

The chain employs TRBV23-1 and TRBJ1-2; 9 bases agree with TRBD1. Being an ORF, TRBV23-1 has a function that is uncertain. The CDR3 covers 14 residues. J gave up 2 bases and V 2 bases, and 0 bases lay outside the gene matches. DNA of the CDR3: TGCGCCAGCAGTCAAGGGACAGGGAACTATGGCTACACCTTC. It yields the protein CASSQGTGNYGYTF.

The rearrangement joins TRBV18 to TRBJ2-3; D is uncertain. V gave up 0 bases and J gave up 4 bases, with 5 bases separating them. There are 13 residues in the CDR3. The germline V gene has CDR1 KGHSH and CDR2 LQKENI. The DNA for the CDR3 is TGTGCCAGCTCACCACCGTCATCAGATACGCAGTATTTT. This encodes CASSPPSSDTQYF.

The V gene is TRBV3-1 (or the pseudogene TRBV3-2), the J gene TRBJ2-1; 7 bases are a match to TRBD1. The CDR3 is made up of 17 amino acids. Germline V gene data show CDR1 as LGHDT and CDR2 as YNNKEL (reference sequence). The trim removed 1 base at V and 4 bases at J, leaving 10 bases unmatched. CDR3 sequence: CASSQGLGDRTYNEQFF. Written as DNA, the CDR3 is TGTGCCAGCAGCCAAGGTTTAGGGGACAGAACTTACAATGAGCAGTTCTTC.

The genes are TRBV13 and TRBJ1-1, with a tentative D call TRBD1 (5 bases). The CDR3 runs to 14 residues. The germline gives CDR1 PRHDT, CDR2 FYEKMQ (reference sequence). The V end was cut by 3 bases, the J end by 6 bases, with 14 bases between. The CDR3 loop reads CASSLWGEISEAFF. The CDR3 region has the DNA TGTGCCAGCAGCTTGTGGGGGGAGATATCTGAAGCTTTCTTT. Based on the CDR3 plus reference TRBV13 and TRBJ1-1, the full variable domain is AAGVIQSPRHLIKEKRETATLKCYPIPRHDTVYWYQQGPGQDPQFLISFYEKMQSDKGSIPDRFSAQQFSDYHSELNMSSLELGDSALYFCASSLWGEISEAFFGQGTRLTVV.

The CDR3 region is CATSPRHPNVLTF. CDR3 nucleotide sequence: TGTGCCACCAGCCCGCGACATCCCAACGTCCTGACTTTC. The chain has TRBV15 and TRBJ2-6; D not resolved. Germline loops: CDR1 LNHNV, CDR2 YYDKDF (reference sequence). V dropped 5 bases and J dropped 8 bases, with 10 bases sitting between them. There are 13 residues in the CDR3.

The genes are TRBV7-9 and TRBJ1-2; possibly TRBD1 for D (6 bases). Germline V gene sequence: CDR1 SEHNR, CDR2 FQNEAQ (reference sequence). The V gene lost 2 bases and the J gene lost 4 bases, with 8 bases spanning the gap. The CDR3 is 13 amino acids. In DNA form, the CDR3 reads TGTGCCAGCAGCTTACAGGGGTTCTATGGCTACACCTTC. This encodes CASSLQGFYGYTF.

V gene TRBV10-3 combines with J gene TRBJ1-1, with D unresolved. Trimming cost V 8 bases and J 3 bases, with 13 bases left between them. Germline CDR1 reads ENHRY; CDR2 reads SYGVKD. The CDR3 has 13 residues. CDR3 sequence (DNA): TGTGCCATCTCAGAGGCGTCGGACACTGAAGCTTTCTTT. It codes for CAISEASDTEAFF.

V usage is TRBV10-2 and J usage is TRBJ1-5; D is perhaps TRBD1 (6 bases). Trimming took off 7 bases at V and 4 bases at J, with 14 bases between the two ends. Germline CDR1 reads WSHSY; CDR2 reads SAAADI. The CDR3 consists of 14 residues. CDR3 in amino acids: CASTQQGFNQPQHF. As DNA, the CDR3 is TGCGCCAGCACCCAACAGGGATTTAATCAGCCCCAGCATTTT.

Here the CDR3 reads CASSPSAASGRDEQFF. The CDR3, as DNA: TGTGCCAGCAGCCCTAGCGCGGCTAGCGGGAGAGATGAGCAGTTCTTC. This sequence joins TRBV7-2 and TRBJ2-1; 10 bases fit TRBD2. With 5 bases clipped from V and 8 bases from J, the junction kept 12 bases outside the gene matches. CDR1 and CDR2 (germline): SGHTA, FQGNSA. CDR3 length: 16 amino acids.

The chain couples TRBV6-6 to TRBJ1-2, with D unresolved. The CDR3 has 13 amino acids. V lost 2 bases and J lost 4, with 8 bases in between. The germline V gene has CDR1 MNHNY and CDR2 SVGAGI (reference sequence). The CDR3 DNA reads as TGTGCCAGCAGTTACGCGGTGAGCTATGGCTACACCTTC. It yields the protein CASSYAVSYGYTF.

The chain uses TRBV4-2 and TRBJ1-1; TRBD1 agrees at 11 bases. The CDR3 is made up of 16 amino acids. V lost 6 bases to trimming and J lost 4 bases; unmatched junction nucleotides: 10. CDR1 and CDR2 (germline): LGHNA, YNFKEQ. CDR3 nucleotides: TGTGCCAGCAGACGAAACCGGGACAGGGGGATCACTGAAGCTTTCTTT. This translates into CASRRNRDRGITEAFF.